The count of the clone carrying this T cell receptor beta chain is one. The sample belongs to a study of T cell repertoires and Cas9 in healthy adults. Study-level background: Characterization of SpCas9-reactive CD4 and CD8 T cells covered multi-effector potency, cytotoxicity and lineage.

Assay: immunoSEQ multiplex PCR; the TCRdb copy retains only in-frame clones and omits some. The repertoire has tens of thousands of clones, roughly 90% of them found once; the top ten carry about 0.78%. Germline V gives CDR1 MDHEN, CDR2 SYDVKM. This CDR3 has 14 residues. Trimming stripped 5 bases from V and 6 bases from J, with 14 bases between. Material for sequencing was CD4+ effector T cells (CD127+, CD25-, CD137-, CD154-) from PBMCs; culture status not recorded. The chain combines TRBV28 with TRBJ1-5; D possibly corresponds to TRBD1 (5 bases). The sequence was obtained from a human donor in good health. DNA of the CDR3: TGTGCCAGCAGTATGGCAGGGTCGGCTCAGCCCCAGCATTTT. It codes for CASSMAGSAQPQHF.